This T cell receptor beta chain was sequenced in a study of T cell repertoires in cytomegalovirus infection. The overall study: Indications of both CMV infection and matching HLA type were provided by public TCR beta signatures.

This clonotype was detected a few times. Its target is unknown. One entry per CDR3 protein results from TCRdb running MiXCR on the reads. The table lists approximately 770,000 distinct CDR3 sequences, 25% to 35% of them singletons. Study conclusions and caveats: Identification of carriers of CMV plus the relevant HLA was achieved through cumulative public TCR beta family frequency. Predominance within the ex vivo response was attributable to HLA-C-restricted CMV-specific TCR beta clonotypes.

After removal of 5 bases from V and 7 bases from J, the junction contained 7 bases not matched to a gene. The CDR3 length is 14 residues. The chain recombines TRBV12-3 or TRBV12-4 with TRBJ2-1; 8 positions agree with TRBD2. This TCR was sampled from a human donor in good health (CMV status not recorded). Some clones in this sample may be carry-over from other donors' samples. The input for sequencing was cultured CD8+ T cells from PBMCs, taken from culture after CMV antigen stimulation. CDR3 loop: CASSPSGGPNEQFF. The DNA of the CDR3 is TGTGCCAGCAGTCCCTCGGGGGGGCCTAATGAGCAGTTCTTC.